The entry below gives a single T cell receptor (beta chain) sequence along with its context. The Seattle patients, enrolled during active infection, were followed longitudinally. J was trimmed by 6 bases and V by 0 bases; bases with no gene match: 7. Germline V gene lookup returns CDR1 SGHRS and CDR2 YFSETQ. This CDR3 has 15 amino acids. Measured with immunoSEQ multiplex PCR; TCRdb has only the in-frame clones, and not every one. The sample has fewer than 250,000 clones, about nine tenths seen once. The data derive from a study of blood T cell repertoires in COVID-19. Sequenced: peripheral blood. The chain employs TRBV5-1 and TRBJ2-7; 9 nucleotides match TRBD1. The TCR sequence derives from a young man with COVID-19, enrolled during active disease. CDR3 sequence: CASSLGGTGPAEQYF. The CDR3 DNA is TGCGCCAGCAGCTTGGGCGGGACAGGGCCCGCCGAGCAGTACTTC.